The sequence of this T cell receptor beta chain was determined in a study of T cells in Graves' hyperthyroidism and ophthalmopathy. Study information: Staff took peripheral blood when the initial diagnosis was made, before any treatment began. Study-level results: Separating ophthalmopathy from stable hyperthyroidism was achieved by a 13 V-J model.

TCR beta CDR3 sequences were amplified from RNA transcripts. Using the HTBI primer set, a first-round RT-PCR was run on the TCR CDR3. TCRdb fed the multiplex PCR reads into MiXCR, producing one record per CDR3 protein. This table holds some 400,000 distinct CDR3 sequences, about 13% found once. The V end lost 6 bases, the J end lost 1 base, and 15 bases lay between the germline ends. The CDR3 is 15 residues long. Germline loops: CDR1 SNHLY, CDR2 FYNNEI. In its sample, this clonotype was seen many times. Its antigen is undetermined. The chain combines TRBV2 with TRBJ1-2; D remains ambiguous. Sequenced material: blood. This receptor was identified in a man aged 30 to 45 with Graves' hyperthyroidism that later progressed to Graves' ophthalmopathy. The CDR3 DNA reads TGTGCCAGCAGCCAACGAGCGGGGAATAACTATGGCTACACCTTC. Amino acids: CASSQRAGNNYGYTF.